Each of the 30 T cell receptor beta chains below was sequenced from the same sample in a study of shared clonotypes between healthy human individuals. Profiled with immunoSEQ multiplex PCR; TCRdb holds only in-frame clones, not every one. This sample has around 2.3 million clones, with more than 90% found just once. The source material was naive CD4+ T cells sorted from blood. Described subset: CD45RA+ positively selected. The source of these receptors is a man aged 18 to 29 in good health.

About this clone: Other nucleotide sequences from this sample produce the same CDR3. J is TRBJ2-7 and V is TRBV29-1; 10 nucleotides agree with TRBD1. This CDR3 is built from 12 residues. Germline assignment: CDR1 SQVTM and CDR2 ANQGSEA. The V and J ends lost 6 bases and 3 bases, in that order; junction bases with no gene match: 2. The CDR3 protein is CSVGTGVYEQYF. The CDR3 bases are TGCAGCGTCGGGACAGGGGTCTACGAGCAGTACTTC.

The chain employs TRBV30 and TRBJ1-1; TRBD1 is a possible D gene (5 bases). Germline CDR1 GTSNPN, CDR2 SVGIG (reference sequence). Trimming took off 0 bases at V and 3 bases at J, with 14 bases between the two ends. The CDR3 is made up of 15 amino acids. DNA of the CDR3: TGTGCCTGGAGTGTGAGAAGGGGACCGGACACTGAAGCTTTCTTT. Amino acid sequence: CAWSVRRGPDTEAFF. The full variable domain, in which reference TRBV30 and TRBJ1-1 provide the parts outside the CDR3, is SQTIHQWPATLVQPVGSPLSLECTVEGTSNPNLYWYRQAAGRGLQLLFYSVGIGQISSEVPQNLSASRPQDRQFILSSKKLLLSDSGFYLCAWSVRRGPDTEAFFGQGTRLTVV.

The chain carries TRBV4-1 and TRBJ2-2, with D possibly TRBD2 on 5 matching bases. Germline-derived CDR1 and CDR2 are MGHRA and YSYEKL. This CDR3 has 16 amino acids. V was cut by 1 base and J by 4 bases, with 13 bases left in between. The CDR3 protein is CASSQGPREPTGELFF. In nucleotides, the CDR3 is TGCGCCAGCAGCCAAGGGCCCCGGGAACCCACCGGGGAGCTGTTTTTT.

The chain joins TRBV28 to TRBJ2-7; 9 nucleotides agree with TRBD1. J lost 4 bases, V lost 5 bases, and 6 bases had no gene match. The CDR3 has 14 amino acids. CDR1 is MDHEN and CDR2 is SYDVKM in the germline V gene. The DNA of the CDR3 is TGTGCCAGCAGTCACGGGACAGGGTCGTACGAGCAGTACTTC. As protein: CASSHGTGSYEQYF.

The rearrangement joins TRBV30 to TRBJ2-6, with 12 bases aligning to TRBD1. J lost 0 bases, V lost 1 base, and 7 bases had no gene match. The germline V gene has CDR1 GTSNPN and CDR2 SVGIG (reference sequence). There are 19 residues in the CDR3. As DNA, the CDR3 is TGTGCCTGGAGTGGGGACAGGGGGCCCTACCGCTCTGGGGCCAACGTCCTGACTTTC. This sequence encodes CAWSGDRGPYRSGANVLTF.

V is TRBV27 and J is TRBJ1-5, with D tentatively TRBD1 (6 bases). Germline CDR1 MNHEY, CDR2 SMNVEV (reference sequence). The length of the CDR3 is 15 residues. V shed 2 bases and J shed 6 bases, with 14 bases lying between them. CDR3 protein: CASSLNPQGGQPQHF. The DNA for the CDR3 is TGTGCCAGCAGTTTAAACCCACAGGGCGGTCAGCCCCAGCATTTT.

The rearrangement joins TRBV30 to TRBJ2-6; D uncertain. The germline gives CDR1 GTSNPN, CDR2 SVGIG (reference sequence). The CDR3 is made up of 11 amino acids. V lost 0 bases and J 10 bases, leaving 4 bases between the germline ends. The CDR3 nucleotides read TGTGCCTGGAGTGTACAAAACGTCCTGACTTTC. Protein product: CAWSVQNVLTF.

CDR3 region: CSALRGDTQYF. CDR3 DNA: TGCAGCGCCCTACGGGGTGATACGCAGTATTTT. The gene calls are TRBV29-1 and TRBJ2-3, with D perhaps matching TRBD2 (5 bases). Trimming cost V 7 bases and J 6 bases, with 11 bases left between them. CDR3 size: 11 residues. Per the germline V gene, CDR1 is SQVTM and CDR2 is ANQGSEA.

This chain links TRBV28 with TRBJ2-2, with 10 positions matching TRBD1. Looked up from germline, CDR1 is MDHEN and CDR2 is SYDVKM. CDR3 length: 16 residues. The J segment lost 3 bases and the V segment lost 6 bases, leaving 7 bases of the junction unmatched. The CDR3 DNA reads as TGTGCCAGCAGCACTCCCGGGACAGGGGACACCGGGGAGCTGTTTTTT. Protein product: CASSTPGTGDTGELFF.

The CDR3 nucleotides are TGCGCCAGCAGCCCAGGGGACAGGGATTTCGAAGCTTTCTTT. This codes for CASSPGDRDFEAFF. The rearrangement links TRBV4-1 to TRBJ1-1, with TRBD1 identical over 9 bases. There are 14 residues in the CDR3. Germline loops: CDR1 MGHRA, CDR2 YSYEKL. With 4 bases clipped from V and 8 bases from J, the junction kept 8 bases outside the gene matches.

The chain employs TRBV18 and TRBJ1-2, with D maybe TRBD1 (5 bases). The CDR3 consists of 13 residues. Germline V gene lookup returns CDR1 KGHSH and CDR2 LQKENI. V was trimmed by 4 bases and J by 8 bases, leaving 14 bases between them. The DNA of the CDR3 is TGTGCCAGCTCACTCGACGGGGGGGTCGGCTACACCTTC. Protein: CASSLDGGVGYTF.

CDR3: CAWRVTGFSGNTIYF. The CDR3 region has the DNA TGTGCCTGGAGGGTGACTGGGTTTTCGGGAAACACCATATATTTT. The chain links TRBV30 to TRBJ1-3; D not certain. Germline CDR1 reads GTSNPN; CDR2 reads SVGIG (reference sequence). V lost 3 bases and J lost 4, with 16 bases in between. The CDR3 totals 15 residues.

On this clone: Additional DNA sequences in this sample encode the identical CDR3. V gene TRBV10-3 combines with J gene TRBJ2-7; TRBD2 is a possible D gene (5 bases). V lost 0 bases and J lost 4, with 7 bases in between. Germline V gives CDR1 ENHRY, CDR2 SYGVKD. The CDR3 length is 13 residues. CDR3 DNA sequence: TGTGCCATCAGTGAGTCTGCGGGTTACGAGCAGTACTTC. Protein product: CAISESAGYEQYF.

The V gene is TRBV25-1, the J gene TRBJ2-7; tentatively, D is TRBD1 or TRBD2 (5 bases each). The V end was cut by 8 bases, the J end by 3 bases, with 29 bases between. The CDR3 runs 18 residues. Per the germline V gene, CDR1 is MGHDK and CDR2 is SYGVNS. For the CDR3, the DNA is TGTGCCAGCTATGCCGGACCGTGGGGACCGAGGCCTTTCTACGAGCAGTACTTC. This codes for CASYAGPWGPRPFYEQYF.

The chain is built from TRBV19 and TRBJ1-2; a possible D gene is TRBD1 (6 bases). The CDR3 has 15 residues. Trimming stripped 1 base from V and 2 bases from J, with 11 bases between. Germline V gene sequence: CDR1 LNHDA, CDR2 SQIVND (reference sequence). The CDR3 coding sequence is TGTGCCAGTAGTATAGTTGGGACACCAAACTATGGCTACACCTTC. Translating it yields CASSIVGTPNYGYTF. The whole variable domain, remainder taken from reference TRBV19 and TRBJ1-2, is DGGITQSPKYLFRKEGQNVTLSCEQNLNHDAMYWYRQDPGQGLRLIYYSQIVNDFQKGDIAEGYSVSREKKESFPLTVTSAQKNPTAFYLCASSIVGTPNYGYTFGSGTRLTVV.

V gene TRBV10-3 combines with J gene TRBJ1-5, with 7 positions matching TRBD1. The CDR3 length is 14 residues. Per the germline V gene, CDR1 is ENHRY and CDR2 is SYGVKD. The ends lost 5 bases at V and 6 bases at J; junction bases unmatched: 7. CDR3 region: CAISNNDRAQPQHF. DNA of the CDR3: TGTGCCATCAGTAACAACGACAGGGCTCAGCCCCAGCATTTT.

This clone has a handful of counts. The chain is built from TRBV6-5 and TRBJ1-1, with D tentatively TRBD1 (6 bases). V dropped 2 bases and J dropped 3 bases, with 10 bases sitting between them. Germline assignment: CDR1 MNHEY and CDR2 SVGAGI. The CDR3 is 14 residues long. For the CDR3, the DNA is TGTGCCAGCAGTTACCCTGGGACACACACTGAAGCTTTCTTT. Translating it yields CASSYPGTHTEAFF.

Of note for this clone: At one end the junction does not follow the germline gene, possibly because of a read error. The gene calls are TRBV7-7 and TRBJ2-1; D ambiguous. The CDR3 runs to 15 residues. Germline V gene data show CDR1 as SSHAT and CDR2 as FNYEAQ (reference sequence). The CDR3 DNA is TGTGCTAGCAGATACGACACAGTTTTTAGGGATGAGCAGTTCTTC. It specifies CASRYDTVFRDEQFF. The whole variable domain, remainder taken from reference TRBV7-7 and TRBJ2-1, is GAGVSQSPRYKVTKRGQDVTLRCDPISSHATLYWYQQALGQGPEFLTYFNYEAQPDKSGLPSDRFSAERPEGSISTLTIQRTEQRDSAMYRCASRYDTVFRDEQFFGPGTRLTVL.

The chain carries TRBV2 and TRBJ2-4; D is undetermined. The CDR3 is made up of 15 amino acids. Trimming left V 1 base short and J 0 bases short, with 7 bases between. CDR1 is SNHLY and CDR2 is FYNNEI in the germline V gene. DNA for the CDR3: TGTGCCAGCAGTGAAGAACTGCTAGCCAAAAACATTCAGTACTTC. Translation gives CASSEELLAKNIQYF.

The gene calls are TRBV6-5 and TRBJ2-7; TRBD1 is a possible D gene (6 bases). The CDR3 runs 15 residues. Germline V gene sequence: CDR1 MNHEY, CDR2 SVGAGI. Trimming removed 6 bases at V and 0 bases at J, with 15 bases between. The CDR3, as DNA: TGTGCCAGCAGGCCTTACAGGGACCTCTCCTACGAGCAGTACTTC. As protein: CASRPYRDLSYEQYF.

The chain employs TRBV9 and TRBJ1-6; possible D gene TRBD1, 5 bases. Germline V CDR1 and CDR2: SGDLS, YYNGEE. The CDR3 is made up of 13 amino acids. Trimming shortened V by 4 bases and J by 10 bases, and 12 bases separated the two germline ends. CDR3 amino acids: CASSQGGPSPLHF. CDR3 coding DNA: TGTGCCAGCAGCCAGGGCGGCCCCTCACCCCTCCACTTT.

V is TRBV9 and J is TRBJ1-2; D might be TRBD1 (6 bases). This CDR3 comprises 15 residues. Germline CDR1 and CDR2: SGDLS and YYNGEE. The V end was cut by 1 base, the J end by 4 bases, with 14 bases between. The CDR3, as DNA: TGTGCCAGCAGCGTAACTAAGGACAGCTTCTATGGCTACACCTTC. It yields the protein CASSVTKDSFYGYTF.

The chain employs TRBV5-1 and TRBJ1-6, with no clear D. The length of the CDR3 is 14 residues. Germline loops: CDR1 SGHRS, CDR2 YFSETQ. The germline V and J ends were trimmed by 3 bases and 7 bases, with 11 bases remaining between them. The CDR3 nucleotides are TGCGCCAGCAGCTATGAGACGGAGAATTCACCCCTCCACTTT. It encodes CASSYETENSPLHF.

This rearrangement joins TRBV19 to TRBJ1-2; TRBD1 agrees at 10 bases. The CDR3 loop spans 13 amino acids. Looked up from germline, CDR1 is LNHDA and CDR2 is SQIVND (reference sequence). The trim removed 7 bases at V and 3 bases at J, leaving 2 bases unmatched. In nucleotides, the CDR3 is TGTGCCAGTACGGGACAGGGGTACTATGGCTACACCTTC. Translating it yields CASTGQGYYGYTF.

This chain links TRBV9 with TRBJ1-1, with a tentative D call TRBD1 (5 bases). Germline V CDR1 and CDR2: SGDLS, YYNGEE. The CDR3 runs to 15 residues. V was shortened by 4 bases and J by 5 bases, with 18 bases between the two germline ends. Here the CDR3 reads CASSTGISQGTEAFF. CDR3 sequence (DNA): TGTGCCAGCAGCACAGGTATCAGCCAGGGAACTGAAGCTTTCTTT.

This rearrangement joins TRBV6-5 to TRBJ2-7; D gene unclear. CDR1 is MNHEY, CDR2 SVGAGI, per germline. CDR3 size: 11 residues. V was clipped by 6 bases and J by 6 bases, with 9 bases between them. CDR3 in amino acids: CASRYTGEQYF. CDR3 nucleotides: TGTGCCAGCAGGTACACTGGCGAGCAGTACTTC.

To note about this clone: The sample contains more than one DNA sequence encoding this CDR3. This chain links TRBV7-9 with TRBJ2-7; no clear D gene. V lost 0 bases, J lost 1 base, and 7 bases lay in between. The germline gives CDR1 SEHNR, CDR2 FQNEAQ (reference sequence). The CDR3 spans 14 residues. The CDR3 nucleotides are TGTGCCAGCAGCTTAGCCGGGCGTTCCTACGAGCAGTACTTC. It encodes CASSLAGRSYEQYF. Variable domain in full (rest from reference TRBV7-9 and TRBJ2-7): DTGVSQNPRHKITKRGQNVTFRCDPISEHNRLYWYRQTLGQGPEFLTYFQNEAQLEKSRLLSDRFSAERPKGSFSTLEIQRTEQGDSAMYLCASSLAGRSYEQYFGPGTRLTVT.

The V call is TRBV2, the J call TRBJ1-2; perhaps TRBD1 as D (6 bases). The V and J ends lost 1 base and 5 bases respectively, with 11 bases between them. Germline V gives CDR1 SNHLY, CDR2 FYNNEI. CDR3 length equals 14 residues. The CDR3 region is CASSEGGGEYGYTF. The CDR3 DNA is TGTGCCAGCAGTGAAGGAGGGGGGGAGTATGGCTACACCTTC.

This clone was seen only once. This chain uses TRBV7-2 with TRBJ2-4, with a tentative D call TRBD2 (5 bases). CDR1 SGHTA and CDR2 FQGNSA come from the germline V gene. There are 17 residues in the CDR3. Trimming stripped 3 bases from V and 0 bases from J, with 15 bases between. CDR3 nucleotide sequence: TGTGCCAGCAGCTTGAAGAGGGAGCTACTAGCCAAAAACATTCAGTACTTC. Its translation: CASSLKRELLAKNIQYF.

The chain couples TRBV6-5 to TRBJ2-5; TRBD2 agrees at 10 bases. V was clipped by 6 bases and J by 5 bases; unmatched bases: 3. This CDR3 has 13 amino acids. Germline CDR1 MNHEY, CDR2 SVGAGI. The CDR3 DNA reads as TGTGCCAGCAGAAAGCGGGAGGGGGAGACCCAGTACTTC. This encodes CASRKREGETQYF.